This TCR beta chain was profiled in a study of response to subunit inactivated influenza vaccine. Only a few counts were recorded for this clonotype. TCRdb re-analysed the RT-PCR reads in MiXCR, keeping a single row per CDR3 protein. The table records roughly 760,000 distinct CDR3 sequences, approximately 21% of them present only once. This receptor was identified in a man aged 50 to 59 who received an inactivated influenza vaccine. Source: PBMCs from blood, taken less than 6 days after vaccination.

CDR3: CSARVGTYEQYF. The CDR3 DNA follows: TGCAGTGCTAGAGTAGGGACCTACGAGCAGTACTTC. The chain combines TRBV20-1 with TRBJ2-7; no clear D. The V and J ends lost 1 base and 2 bases respectively, with 6 bases between them. The CDR3 is 12 residues long. Germline CDR1 and CDR2: DFQATT and SNEGSKA (reference sequence).